This TCR beta chain is from a study of T cell responses to AZD1222 COVID-19 vaccine. Broader study findings: Spike was spanned by vaccine-associated CD4 TCRs, with dominance at 160-218 and 743-854.

Produced via immunoSEQ multiplex PCR; TCRdb's table is partial and in-frame only. This sample has some 200,000 clones, with 80% to 95% found just once. Germline V lookup: CDR1 LNHDA, CDR2 SQIVND (reference sequence). Trimming cost V 1 base and J 5 bases, with 6 bases left between them. The CDR3 is 13 residues long. To note about this clone: The antigen is not known.

This receptor was obtained from an adult in good health. The sequenced sample was peripheral blood, obtained on day 0 of AZD1222 vaccination. This chain joins TRBV19 and TRBJ1-5; D is unclear. This CDR3 reads CASSIGLDQPQHF. CDR3 coding DNA: TGTGCCAGTAGTATAGGGTTGGATCAGCCCCAGCATTTT.